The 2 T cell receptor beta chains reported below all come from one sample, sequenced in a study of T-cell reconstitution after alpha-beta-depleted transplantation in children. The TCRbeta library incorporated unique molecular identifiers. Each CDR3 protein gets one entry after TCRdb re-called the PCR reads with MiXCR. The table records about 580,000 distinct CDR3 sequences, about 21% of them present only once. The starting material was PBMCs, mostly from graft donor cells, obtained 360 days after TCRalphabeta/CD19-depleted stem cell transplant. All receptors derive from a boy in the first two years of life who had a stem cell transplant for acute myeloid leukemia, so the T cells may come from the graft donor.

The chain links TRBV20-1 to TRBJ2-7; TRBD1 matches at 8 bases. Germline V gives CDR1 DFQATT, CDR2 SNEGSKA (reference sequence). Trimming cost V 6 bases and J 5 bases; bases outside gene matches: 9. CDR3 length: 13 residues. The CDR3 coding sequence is TGCAGTGCAGCCCACAGGGGGAGGAACGAGCAGTACGTC. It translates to CSAAHRGRNEQYV.

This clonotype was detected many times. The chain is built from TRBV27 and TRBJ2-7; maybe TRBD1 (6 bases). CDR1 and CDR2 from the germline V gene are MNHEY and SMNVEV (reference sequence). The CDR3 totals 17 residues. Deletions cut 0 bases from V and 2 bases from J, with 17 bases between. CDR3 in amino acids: CASSLSGPGVGPYEQYF. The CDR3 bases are TGTGCCAGCAGTTTATCTGGCCCAGGGGTCGGCCCCTACGAGCAGTACTTC.